This TCR beta chain was sequenced during a study of blood T cell repertoires in COVID-19. Sequencing was performed with immunoSEQ multiplex PCR; in TCRdb, only in-frame clones are kept and a portion is missing. This table has more than 200,000 clones, roughly 84% appearing once. The V and J ends lost 4 bases and 5 bases, in that order; junction bases with no gene match: 4. CDR3 length: 15 residues. Looked up from germline, CDR1 is SNHLY and CDR2 is FYNNEI. The sequence was collected from a man between 35 and 55 years old with acute or convalescent COVID-19. The sequenced sample was peripheral blood. V is TRBV2 and J is TRBJ2-1; 11 bases map to TRBD2. In nucleotides, the CDR3 is TGTGCCAGCAGTGTTTTACTAGCGGGAGACAATGAGCAGTTCTTC. This gives the protein CASSVLLAGDNEQFF. Supplemented by reference TRBV2 and TRBJ2-1, the full variable domain reads EPEVTQTPSHQVTQMGQEVILRCVPISNHLYFYWYRQILGQKVEFLVSFYNNEISEKSEIFDDQFSVERPDGSNFTLKIRSTKLEDSAMYFCASSVLLAGDNEQFFGPGTRLTVL.